This is a list of T cell receptor beta chains from one sample in a study of Siglec-9 on CD8 T cells in melanoma. Profiled with immunoSEQ multiplex PCR; TCRdb holds only in-frame clones, not every one. The data contain roughly 35,000 clones, about four fifths of them singletons. Sequencing was done on a sample of Siglec-9- CD8+ T cells sorted from blood. The source is a human donor in good health. The CDR3 runs from the conserved cysteine through the conserved F or W. A D gene is named only where the DNA matches it firmly. Part of the rows lack a size; the others show once, few, many or a class for expanded clones.

clone_size	v_call	j_call	d_call	cdr3_nt	cdr3_aa
NA	TRBV6-5	TRBJ1-1	NA	TGTGCCAGCAGCCTTGTTCCCGGGGACACTGAAGCTTTCTTT	CASSLVPGDTEAFF
NA	TRBV9	TRBJ2-3	TRBD2	TGTGCCAGCAGCGGGACTAGCGGGGGGGTTCATACGCAGTATTTT	CASSGTSGGVHTQYF
NA	TRBV14	TRBJ2-7	TRBD2	TGTGCCAGCAGCAGGGGACTAAGCTTCTACGAGCAGTACTTC	CASSRGLSFYEQYF
NA	TRBV9	TRBJ2-2	NA	TGTGCCAGCAGCGTAGAGGAGGTCCCCCGGCCGGAGCTGTTTTTT	CASSVEEVPRPELFF
NA	TRBV7-8	TRBJ2-3	TRBD1	TGTGCCAGCAGCCTATCCGGGACAGGGTTAGATACGCAGTATTTT	CASSLSGTGLDTQYF
NA	TRBV4-1	TRBJ2-7	NA	TGCGCCAGCAGCCAAAGGGGGGGGAGATTTGACGAGCAGTACTTC	CASSQRGGRFDEQYF
NA	TRBV9	TRBJ1-1	NA	TGTGCCAGCAGCCATACCCCGAACACTGAAGCTTTCTTT	CASSHTPNTEAFF
NA	TRBV29-1	TRBJ1-3	NA	TGCAGCGTCCCGGGGGGCTCTGGAAACACCATATATTTT	CSVPGGSGNTIYF
NA	TRBV28	TRBJ1-5	TRBD1	TGTGCCAGCAGCCTCGGACAGGGGGAGCATCAGCCCCAGCATTTT	CASSLGQGEHQPQHF
NA	TRBV6-1	TRBJ2-3	TRBD1	TGTGCCAGCACTACCGGGACAGGCAATTCAGATACGCAGTATTTT	CASTTGTGNSDTQYF
NA	TRBV11-3	TRBJ2-3	NA	TGTGCCAGCAGCTCCTGGGGATCCGTGAGGGTTGATACGCAGTATTTT	CASSSWGSVRVDTQYF
NA	TRBV27	TRBJ2-1	NA	TGTGCCAGCAGTGTTTTAGACAGAGAATACAATGAGCAGTTCTTC	CASSVLDREYNEQFF
once	TRBV19	TRBJ1-1	NA	TGTGCCAGTAGTATAGAGGCACTGAACACTGAAGCTTTCTTT	CASSIEALNTEAFF
NA	TRBV5-4	TRBJ1-1	NA	TGTGCCAGCAGCTTGGGGGAGAACACTGAAGCTTTCTTT	CASSLGENTEAFF
NA	TRBV4-2	TRBJ2-1	NA	TGTGCCAGCAGCCAAGCCGGGCAGTTTTGGAATGAGCAGTTCTTC	CASSQAGQFWNEQFF
NA	TRBV29-1	TRBJ2-7	NA	TGCAGCGTTGAGGGGCTCTCCTACGAGCAGTACTTC	CSVEGLSYEQYF
NA	TRBV9	TRBJ2-2	NA	TGTGCCAGCAGCGTCAACACCGGGGAGCTGTTTTTT	CASSVNTGELFF
once	TRBV11-2	TRBJ2-7	NA	TGTGCCAGCAGCTTAGGGCGCGGTTACGAGCAGTACTTC	CASSLGRGYEQYF
NA	TRBV5-1	TRBJ2-3	NA	TGCGCCAGCAGCTTGATAGTGGGCACAGATACGCAGTATTTT	CASSLIVGTDTQYF
once	TRBV28	TRBJ2-4	NA	TGTGCCAGCAGTCCTGGGTGGGGTAAAAACATTCAGTACTTC	CASSPGWGKNIQYF
NA	TRBV6-5	TRBJ2-7	NA	TGTGCCAGCAGTCTATTAGACCCGATTTGGAACGAGCAGTACTTC	CASSLLDPIWNEQYF
NA	TRBV28	TRBJ2-7	NA	TGTGCCAGCAGTTTATTCTACGAGCAGTACTTC	CASSLFYEQYF
NA	TRBV28	TRBJ2-7	NA	TGTGCCAGCAGTTTTGGGCTAACTGTCTACGAGCAGTACTTC	CASSFGLTVYEQYF
NA	TRBV4-1	TRBJ2-1	NA	TGCGCCAGCAGCCAGGGTCAATCAAACGGACTATACAATGAGCAGTTCTTC	CASSQGQSNGLYNEQFF